One sample yielded the 21 T cell receptor beta chains listed below, sequenced in a study of cytomegalovirus exposure and HLA in healthy donors. In the PCR, 60 Vbeta and 13 Jbeta primers were used. Using immunoSEQ multiplex PCR, the repertoire was profiled, and TCRdb retains in-frame clones only, with some absent. This sample has 100,000 or so clones, with over 65% found just once. Sequencing was performed on PBMCs. Receptors originate from a man between 35 and 55 years old in good health and CMV-seropositive.

The chain employs TRBV19 and TRBJ1-1; 7 nucleotides line up with TRBD1. Germline-derived CDR1 and CDR2 are LNHDA and SQIVND (reference sequence). Unmatched junction bases numbered 14, after V lost 3 bases and J lost 1 base. There are 18 residues in the CDR3. The CDR3 DNA reads as TGTGCCAGTAGTATCAAGCAAGCCGCGGGACAGTGGAACACTGAAGCTTTCTTT. This encodes CASSIKQAAGQWNTEAFF.

The rearrangement uses TRBV6-5 and TRBJ2-7; no reliable D call. Germline CDR1 is MNHEY and CDR2 is SVGAGI. CDR3 length equals 14 residues. Deletions cut 6 bases from V and 0 bases from J, with 12 bases between. CDR3: CASSSPLSSYEQYF. CDR3 nucleotides: TGTGCCAGCAGCTCACCTCTTAGCTCCTACGAGCAGTACTTC.

This clone showed up just a few times. The chain combines TRBV5-1 with TRBJ2-3; 9 nucleotides match TRBD2. The germline V gene has CDR1 SGHRS and CDR2 YFSETQ. J gave up 6 bases and V 2 bases, and 13 bases lay outside the gene matches. The CDR3 loop spans 17 amino acids. The CDR3 loop reads CASSLTGTSSLTDTQYF. CDR3 in DNA: TGCGCCAGCAGCTTAACCGGGACTAGCTCCCTCACGGATACGCAGTATTTT.

The rearrangement joins TRBV29-1 to TRBJ1-1; 7 nucleotides align to TRBD1. Germline V gene data show CDR1 as SQVTM and CDR2 as ANQGSEA. V lost 3 bases, J lost 5 bases, and 6 bases stayed unmatched. This CDR3 has 13 residues. The CDR3 DNA is TGCAGCGTTGAGGAGGGGGCAGGGACTGAAGCTTTCTTT. Translated: CSVEEGAGTEAFF.

The chain carries TRBV7-2 and TRBJ2-5; 13 bases align to TRBD2. Germline V gene sequence: CDR1 SGHTA, CDR2 FQGNSA. V was pared by 0 bases and J by 4 bases, with 5 bases of the junction left unmatched. The CDR3 sequence is 17 residues long. CDR3 amino acids: CASSLALAGGLSETQYF. DNA for the CDR3: TGTGCCAGCAGCTTAGCACTAGCGGGGGGGCTCTCAGAGACCCAGTACTTC. The full variable domain, its missing parts supplied by reference TRBV7-2 and TRBJ2-5, is GAGVSQSPSNKVTEKGKDVELRCDPISGHTALYWYRQSLGQGLEFLIYFQGNSAPDKSGLPSDRFSAERTGGSVSTLTIQRTQQEDSAVYLCASSLALAGGLSETQYFGPGTRLLVL.

V gene TRBV19 combines with J gene TRBJ1-1, with TRBD1 matching over 9 bases. CDR3 size: 14 residues. Germline V gene lookup returns CDR1 LNHDA and CDR2 SQIVND (reference sequence). J was trimmed by 11 bases and V by 6 bases; bases with no gene match: 13. The CDR3 protein is CASSYRGLLGDAFF. CDR3 DNA: TGTGCCAGTAGCTACAGGGGGCTCTTAGGAGACGCTTTCTTT.

This clone showed up just once. This CDR3 reads CASSQGQGRNEQYF. CDR3 sequence (DNA): TGTGCCAGCAGCCAGGGACAGGGACGGAACGAGCAGTACTTC. The chain has TRBV7-3 and TRBJ2-5, with TRBD1 matching 9 bases. The closer fit of TRBJ2-7 to the DNA end suggests the J call may be wrong. CDR3 length equals 14 residues. Germline assignment: CDR1 SGHTA and CDR2 FQGTGA.

This rearrangement joins TRBV5-1 to TRBJ2-1, with D possibly TRBD2 on 5 matching bases. Germline V gives CDR1 SGHRS, CDR2 YFSETQ. V lost 4 bases to trimming and J lost 9 bases, with 17 bases between them. The length of the CDR3 is 14 residues. DNA for the CDR3: TGCGCCAGCAGCCCCGGGTCTAGCATTGGTGAGCAGTTCTTC. The encoded protein is CASSPGSSIGEQFF.

This rearrangement joins TRBV6-5 to TRBJ1-1, with D possibly matching TRBD1 (6 bases). CDR3 length: 13 residues. CDR1 and CDR2 from the germline V gene are MNHEY and SVGAGI. The V end was cut by 5 bases, the J end by 12 bases, with 19 bases between. For the CDR3, the DNA is TGTGCCAGCAGTCTAGACCCAACAGGGCGTTCTTTCTTT. It codes for CASSLDPTGRSFF.

This clone was counted only a few times. The J gene is TRBJ2-7, the V gene TRBV7-9; D not resolved. CDR1 and CDR2 from the germline V gene are SEHNR and FQNEAQ (reference sequence). The CDR3 totals 12 residues. V lost 5 bases and J 4 bases, leaving 9 bases between the germline ends. CDR3 sequence: CASSRDKYEQYF. CDR3 DNA sequence: TGTGCCAGCAGCAGAGACAAATACGAGCAGTACTTC.

In this sample, this clone turned up once. The rearrangement links TRBV28 to TRBJ2-1; 9 bases match TRBD1. The length of the CDR3 is 12 residues. The germline V gene encodes CDR1 MDHEN and CDR2 SYDVKM. V shed 6 bases, J shed 15 bases, and the junction held 9 bases outside the gene matches. CDR3 protein: CASRPPGQGSFF. The CDR3 nucleotides are TGTGCCAGCAGACCTCCCGGACAGGGGTCGTTCTTC.

Turning to this clone: The junction does not match germline at one end; this may be a read error. This CDR3 is CASSTGAGANGLTF. CDR3 DNA: TGTGCCAGCAGTACAGGGGCTGGGGCCAACGGCCTGACTTTC. The chain couples TRBV6-5 to TRBJ2-6, with 7 nucleotides matching TRBD1. This CDR3 has 14 residues. The germline V gene has CDR1 MNHEY and CDR2 SVGAGI.

This sequence joins TRBV5-4 and TRBJ2-1, with TRBD2 as a possible D gene (5 bases). Germline V lookup: CDR1 SGHNT, CDR2 YYREEE (reference sequence). The CDR3 has 13 amino acids. Trimming pared 2 bases from V and 14 bases from J, leaving 17 bases between. CDR3 protein: CASSFALQDGEFF. Here the CDR3 DNA reads TGTGCCAGCAGCTTTGCCCTCCAGGACGGGGAGTTCTTC.

V usage is TRBV2 and J usage is TRBJ2-2; D may be TRBD2 (5 bases). The CDR3 totals 17 residues. Germline CDR1 is SNHLY and CDR2 is FYNNEI. Trimming took off 2 bases at V and 2 bases at J, with 15 bases between the two ends. The chain's CDR3 is CASSESRTGPNTGELFF. The CDR3 DNA reads as TGTGCCAGCAGTGAATCTCGGACTGGCCCAAACACCGGGGAGCTGTTTTTT.

The chain carries TRBV30 and TRBJ2-3; weak D call: TRBD2 (6 bases). Germline CDR1 reads GTSNPN; CDR2 reads SVGIG (reference sequence). Trimming left V 2 bases short and J 4 bases short, with 13 bases between. CDR3 length: 14 residues. The CDR3 loop reads CAWSTGREPDTQYF. The CDR3 region has the DNA TGTGCCTGGAGTACGGGGCGGGAACCAGATACGCAGTATTTT.

The chain recombines TRBV2 with TRBJ2-7; weak D call: TRBD1 (6 bases). The CDR3 loop spans 14 amino acids. Per germline, CDR1 SNHLY and CDR2 FYNNEI. Trimming took 1 base from V and 3 from J, leaving 10 bases between them. For the CDR3, the DNA is TGTGCCAGCAGTGAAGAGGGGGACCTCTACGAGCAGTACTTC. Translating gives CASSEEGDLYEQYF.

The CDR3 DNA reads TGTGCCAGCAGTGTCTCAGGGGGGCACGGGGAGCTGTTTTTT. It specifies CASSVSGGHGELFF. The chain recombines TRBV6-1 with TRBJ2-2; TRBD1 is a possible D gene (7 bases). The V and J ends lost 4 bases and 7 bases respectively, with 13 bases between them. The CDR3 has 14 residues. CDR1 and CDR2 (germline): MNHNS, SASEGT.

This chain joins TRBV14 and TRBJ2-1; 7 positions agree with TRBD1. The length of the CDR3 is 13 residues. Looked up from germline, CDR1 is SGHDN and CDR2 is FVKESK. Trimming took 5 bases from V and 5 from J; bases not matched to a gene: 3. CDR3: CASSSQGNNEQFF. The CDR3 DNA sequence: TGTGCCAGCAGCTCACAGGGGAACAATGAGCAGTTCTTC. Filled out from reference TRBV14 and TRBJ2-1, the complete variable domain reads EAGVTQFPSHSVIEKGQTVTLRCDPISGHDNLYWYRRVMGKEIKFLLHFVKESKQDESGMPNNRFLAERTGGTYSTLKVQPAELEDSGVYFCASSSQGNNEQFFGPGTRLTVL.

Concerning this clone itself: One end of the junction fails to match germline, which may point to a read error. CDR3 loop: CSSSYGPGGAEETQYF. The CDR3 DNA reads TGTTCCAGCAGCTACGGGCCCGGCGGGGCTGAAGAGACCCAGTACTTC. The V call is TRBV7-9, the J call TRBJ2-5; tentatively, D is TRBD2 (6 bases). Germline CDR1 is SEHNR and CDR2 is FQNEAQ (reference sequence). The CDR3 runs 16 residues.

The chain recombines TRBV6-5 with TRBJ2-1, with 8 nucleotides matching TRBD1. CDR1 MNHEY and CDR2 SVGAGI come from the germline V gene. The CDR3 extends over 15 amino acids. With 2 bases clipped from V and 0 bases from J, the junction kept 0 bases outside the gene matches. CDR3 protein: CASSYGQGSYNEQFF. The CDR3 DNA sequence: TGTGCCAGCAGTTACGGACAGGGCTCCTACAATGAGCAGTTCTTC.

This clone showed up just once. The J gene is TRBJ2-7, the V gene TRBV11-3, with a tentative D call TRBD1 (6 bases). Germline loops: CDR1 SGHNT, CDR2 YENEEA. The CDR3 is made up of 14 amino acids. Trimming took off 2 bases at V and 5 bases at J, with 13 bases between the two ends. CDR3 sequence (DNA): TGTGCCAGCAGCTTAATGAGGGGGTTCAACGAGCAGTACTTC. Residues: CASSLMRGFNEQYF.